This T cell receptor (beta chain) was documented in a study of spatial heterogeneity in lung cancer. Only a few counts were recorded for this clonotype. Every molecule of TCR cDNA had its own unique molecular identifier. TCRdb independently ran MiXCR on the 5' RACE reads; one entry per CDR3 protein. Of 35,000 to 55,000 distinct CDR3 sequences in the sample, 6.5% to 8.5% were seen once. CDR1 MDHEN and CDR2 SYDVKM come from the germline V gene. V was pared by 2 bases and J by 4 bases, with 6 bases between. This CDR3 contains 13 residues. The time point denotes: sample taken at primary tumor resection. The study sequenced unsorted whole RNA from tumor, nontumor lung or frozen PBMC.

The receptor was isolated from a female donor with early-stage non-small cell lung cancer. The V gene is TRBV28, the J gene TRBJ1-5; D gene unclear. The material sequenced was PBMCs, taken at surgery. The CDR3 coding sequence is TGTGCCAGCAGTTTACAGATAAATCAGCCCCAGCATTTT. Translated, it gives CASSLQINQPQHF. Supplemented by reference TRBV28 and TRBJ1-5, the full variable domain reads DVKVTQSSRYLVKRTGEKVFLECVQDMDHENMFWYRQDPGLGLRLIYFSYDVKMKEKGDIPEGYSVSREKKERFSLILESASTNQTSMYLCASSLQINQPQHFGDGTRLSIL.